Sequencing of this T cell receptor (beta chain) was carried out in a study of T cells after posttransplantation cyclophosphamide. Treatment was busulfan-fludarabine conditioning, a marrow graft, and cyclophosphamide on days +3 and +4. Measured with immunoSEQ multiplex PCR; TCRdb has only the in-frame clones, and not every one. The profile shows thousands of clones, 60% to 80% of them singletons. Germline trimming cut 2 bases from V and 9 bases from J; bases unmatched to any gene: 4. The germline V gene encodes CDR1 SGHDN and CDR2 FVKESK. This CDR3 region has 13 residues. Here the sequenced sample was PBMCs, taken roughly 28 days after a stem cell transplant with posttransplant cyclophosphamide. The clonotype was recovered from a male patient in his forties or fifties who received an allogeneic stem cell transplant from an unrelated donor, was CMV-positive, and had acute GVHD only. Some T cells may be the graft donor's. The genes are TRBV14 and TRBJ2-1, with TRBD2 matching 7 bases. The CDR3 DNA follows: TGTGCCAGCAGCCAAAGGACTAGAAGTGAGCAGTTCTTC. This codes for CASSQRTRSEQFF.